One sample yielded the 30 T cell receptor beta chains listed below, sequenced in a study of T cells in Graves' hyperthyroidism and ophthalmopathy. Researchers amplified the TCR beta CDR3 regions from RNA transcripts. First-round RT-PCR with HTBI primers amplified the TCR CDR3 region. A single record per CDR3 protein comes from TCRdb applying MiXCR to the multiplex PCR reads. This table holds about 360,000 distinct CDR3 sequences, 13% found once. Sequencing was carried out using blood. The receptor source for this set is a woman aged 18-35 years with Graves' hyperthyroidism.

This clonotype has a count of ten or more. J is TRBJ1-1 and V is TRBV12-3 or TRBV12-4; tentative D call: TRBD1 (6 bases). The CDR3 length is 13 residues. V was shortened by 6 bases and J by 1 base, with 9 bases between the two germline ends. This CDR3 is CASRLGQNTEAFF. DNA of the CDR3: TGTGCCAGCAGACTGGGACAGAACACTGAAGCTTTCTTT.

The chain combines TRBV7-9 with TRBJ1-1; D gene uncertain. Germline CDR1 reads SEHNR; CDR2 reads FQNEAQ (reference sequence). Trimming shortened V by 1 base and J by 3 bases, and 9 bases separated the two germline ends. This CDR3 region has 14 residues. In DNA form, the CDR3 reads TGTGCCAGCAGCTTAGAGGCAACCTACACTGAAGCTTTCTTT. This encodes CASSLEATYTEAFF.

This clonotype was observed at least ten times. The rearrangement uses TRBV20-1 and TRBJ2-4, with D perhaps TRBD1 (6 bases). The CDR3 totals 14 residues. Trimming pared 6 bases from V and 9 bases from J, leaving 21 bases between. Germline V CDR1 and CDR2: DFQATT, SNEGSKA (reference sequence). The CDR3 DNA is TGCAGTGCCCATATGGACCAAACCAGGGGCATTCAGTACTTC. Its protein product is CSAHMDQTRGIQYF.

V gene TRBV5-1 combines with J gene TRBJ2-1; 11 nucleotides match TRBD2. The CDR3 contains 16 residues. V shed 3 bases, J shed 6 bases, and the junction held 8 bases outside the gene matches. Germline V gives CDR1 SGHRS, CDR2 YFSETQ. CDR3 DNA: TGCGCCAGCAGCTCCACTCTAGCGGGAGGCTCCAATGAGCAGTTCTTC. This codes for CASSSTLAGGSNEQFF.

The table lists this clonotype with many counts. The chain links TRBV29-1 to TRBJ2-7, with 8 bases lining up with TRBD2. The germline V gene has CDR1 SQVTM and CDR2 ANQGSEA. J was trimmed by 6 bases and V by 6 bases; bases with no gene match: 4. CDR3 length: 11 residues. The CDR3 is CSVLAGPEQYF. CDR3 DNA: TGCAGCGTCCTAGCGGGTCCCGAGCAGTACTTC.

There are many counts of this clonotype. V and J are TRBV11-2 and TRBJ2-1; D remains unclear. Germline assignment: CDR1 SGHAT and CDR2 FQNNGV. This CDR3 comprises 15 residues. V dropped 5 bases and J dropped 4 bases, with 15 bases sitting between them. The DNA of the CDR3 is TGTGCCAGCAGCCCCCTCCCGGCAGGATACAATGAGCAGTTCTTC. Translating gives CASSPLPAGYNEQFF.

This clonotype was seen ten or more times. The chain joins TRBV11-2 to TRBJ2-1; D unresolved. V lost 2 bases, J lost 6 bases, and 14 bases lay in between. The CDR3 consists of 15 residues. CDR1 SGHAT and CDR2 FQNNGV come from the germline V gene. In nucleotides, the CDR3 is TGTGCCAGCAGCTTATTCGGTTCCCGCCTCAATGAGCAGTTCTTC. Translating it yields CASSLFGSRLNEQFF.

In this sample, this clonotype turned up many times. The chain combines TRBV28 with TRBJ1-6; no definite D call. The CDR3 has 12 residues. Germline CDR1 reads MDHEN; CDR2 reads SYDVKM. V lost 5 bases and J lost 10, with 9 bases in between. CDR3 sequence: CASSSPRSPLHF. CDR3 DNA sequence: TGTGCCAGCAGTAGCCCCCGATCACCCCTCCACTTT.

The chain employs TRBV20-1 and TRBJ2-2; D may match TRBD1 or TRBD2 (6 bases each). CDR3 length: 15 amino acids. Looked up from germline, CDR1 is DFQATT and CDR2 is SNEGSKA (reference sequence). Trimming removed 0 bases from V and 1 base from J, with 9 bases in between. The CDR3 reads CSAREGGGNTGELFF. CDR3 bases: TGCAGTGCTAGAGAAGGGGGAGGGAACACCGGGGAGCTGTTTTTT.

This clonotype was recorded many times. This chain links TRBV6-1 with TRBJ1-1, with D possibly being TRBD1 (6 bases). CDR1 is MNHNS, CDR2 SASEGT, per germline. The CDR3 runs 16 residues. Deletions cut 2 bases from V and 2 bases from J, with 15 bases between. CDR3 in amino acids: CASSESWGAGNTEAFF. CDR3 bases: TGTGCCAGCAGTGAATCTTGGGGGGCCGGAAACACTGAAGCTTTCTTT.

This clonotype was counted ten times or more. The V call is TRBV10-2, the J call TRBJ1-2, with D tentatively TRBD1 (5 bases). Germline CDR1 is WSHSY and CDR2 is SAAADI. This CDR3 spans 16 amino acids. V lost 6 bases and J lost 4, with 21 bases in between. CDR3 amino acids: CASSYVGTRKLYGYTF. The CDR3 coding sequence is TGCGCCAGCAGCTACGTGGGGACGCGAAAACTCTATGGCTACACCTTC.

This clonotype has only one observation. The rearrangement links TRBV3-1 to TRBJ2-7; 7 bases line up with TRBD2. The CDR3 consists of 15 residues. V gave up 1 base and J gave up 6 bases; unmatched junction bases: 9. CDR1 is LGHDT and CDR2 is YNNKEL in the germline V gene (reference sequence). The CDR3 region has the DNA TGTGCCAGCAGCCAAGGGTATCCAGGGAGGGGCGAGCAGTACTTC. This codes for CASSQGYPGRGEQYF.

This clonotype has at least ten counts. The chain recombines TRBV28 with TRBJ2-7; D is perhaps TRBD1 (5 bases). The germline V and J ends were trimmed by 7 bases and 9 bases, with 34 bases remaining between them. Germline lookup yields CDR1 MDHEN and CDR2 SYDVKM. The CDR3 loop spans 18 amino acids. The CDR3 DNA reads as TGTGCCAGCATTACCCTATCCCCCAGGGCCTCTGTGCCATCGGGGCAGTACTTC. Residues: CASITLSPRASVPSGQYF.

This clonotype has at least ten counts. The V and J genes are TRBV7-9 and TRBJ1-2; 9 bases line up with TRBD1. The CDR3 loop spans 15 amino acids. V was clipped by 6 bases and J by 5 bases; unmatched bases: 10. Germline loops: CDR1 SEHNR, CDR2 FQNEAQ (reference sequence). The CDR3 DNA follows: TGTGCCAGCAGTCCAAGCCGGGACAGGGCATATGGCTACACCTTC. Amino acid sequence: CASSPSRDRAYGYTF.

This clonotype was seen many times. The chain links TRBV11-1 to TRBJ2-7; D is tentatively TRBD1 or TRBD2 (6 bases each). Trimming removed 0 bases at V and 6 bases at J, with 15 bases between. Per the germline V gene, CDR1 is SGHAT and CDR2 is FQDESV (reference sequence). This CDR3 is 15 amino acids long. The DNA for the CDR3 is TGTGCCAGCAGCTTAGCGGGGGGCCTTTCATCCGAGCAGTACTTC. Amino acid sequence: CASSLAGGLSSEQYF.

In this sample, this clonotype turned up many times. CDR3 DNA: TGTGCCAGCAGTCAGGTGCGGAGCACTAGCACAGATACGCAGTATTTT. This codes for CASSQVRSTSTDTQYF. The gene calls are TRBV27 and TRBJ2-3; D call uncertain. The CDR3 totals 16 residues. The germline V and J ends were trimmed by 5 bases and 0 bases, with 15 bases remaining between them. Germline values: CDR1 MNHEY, CDR2 SMNVEV (reference sequence).

This clonotype was recorded at least ten times. The rearrangement links TRBV2 to TRBJ1-6; D remains ambiguous. Trimming removed 3 bases from V and 0 bases from J, with 12 bases in between. Germline assignment: CDR1 SNHLY and CDR2 FYNNEI. The CDR3 covers 17 residues. The CDR3 reads CASSEGQPSSYNSPLHF. The CDR3 coding sequence is TGTGCCAGCAGTGAGGGTCAGCCGAGCTCCTATAATTCACCCCTCCACTTT. Filled out from reference TRBV2 and TRBJ1-6, the complete variable domain reads EPEVTQTPSHQVTQMGQEVILRCVPISNHLYFYWYRQILGQKVEFLVSFYNNEISEKSEIFDDQFSVERPDGSNFTLKIRSTKLEDSAMYFCASSEGQPSSYNSPLHFGNGTRLTVT.

This clonotype was counted many times. V and J are TRBV3-1 and TRBJ2-3; D may be TRBD1 (6 bases). V was pared by 4 bases and J by 2 bases, with 16 bases between. The CDR3 loop spans 16 amino acids. Germline assignment: CDR1 LGHDT and CDR2 YNNKEL (reference sequence). The CDR3 loop is CASSRETGPNTDTQYF. CDR3 in DNA: TGTGCCAGCAGCCGCGAGACAGGACCGAACACAGATACGCAGTATTTT.

This clonotype was detected ten times or more. The rearrangement links TRBV20-1 to TRBJ1-1, with a tentative D call TRBD1 (6 bases). The V and J ends lost 1 base and 6 bases respectively, with 18 bases between them. The CDR3 is 15 residues long. Germline V gene data show CDR1 as DFQATT and CDR2 as SNEGSKA (reference sequence). The CDR3 reads CSARGLQGRRPEAFF. The CDR3 bases are TGCAGTGCTAGAGGGTTGCAGGGGCGGAGGCCTGAAGCTTTCTTT.

This clonotype occurred many times. This rearrangement joins TRBV5-1 to TRBJ1-2, with TRBD1 identical over 12 bases. Germline values: CDR1 SGHRS, CDR2 YFSETQ. The CDR3 is made up of 19 amino acids. V lost 2 bases to trimming and J lost 8 bases; unmatched junction nucleotides: 19. The CDR3 sequence: CASSFDPSTGTGGRGGYTF. The CDR3 DNA follows: TGCGCCAGCAGCTTCGACCCTTCTACCGGGACAGGGGGCAGAGGGGGCTACACCTTC. The full variable domain, in which reference TRBV5-1 and TRBJ1-2 provide the parts outside the CDR3, is KAGVTQTPRYLIKTRGQQVTLSCSPISGHRSVSWYQQTPGQGLQFLFEYFSETQRNKGNFPGRFSGRQFSNSRSEMNVSTLELGDSALYLCASSFDPSTGTGGRGGYTFGSGTRLTVV.

In this sample, this clonotype turned up many times. This chain joins TRBV6-2 or TRBV6-3 and TRBJ1-1; no firm D call. Between the trimmed V and J ends, which lost 2 bases and 9 bases, there was a span of 10 bases. Germline lookup yields CDR1 MNHEY and CDR2 SVGEGT. The CDR3 runs 12 residues. This CDR3 is CASSYRANQAFF. CDR3 nucleotides: TGTGCCAGCAGTTACAGGGCAAACCAAGCTTTCTTT.

V and J are TRBV20-1 and TRBJ2-6; 15 positions match TRBD2. The CDR3 consists of 18 residues. Germline V CDR1 and CDR2: DFQATT, SNEGSKA (reference sequence). The J segment lost 0 bases and the V segment lost 6 bases, leaving 6 bases of the junction unmatched. This CDR3 is CSAGTSGRRFSGANVLTF. The CDR3 region has the DNA TGCAGTGCGGGGACTAGCGGGAGGCGATTCTCTGGGGCCAACGTCCTGACTTTC.

This clonotype was counted ten times or more. This chain uses TRBV12-3 or TRBV12-4 with TRBJ2-7; 7 nucleotides match TRBD2. The CDR3 is 14 amino acids. Unmatched junction bases numbered 10, after V lost 5 bases and J lost 6 bases. The CDR3 region has the DNA TGTGCCAGCAGTCCCGGGGTTGGCGGGGGCGAGCAGTACTTC. This encodes CASSPGVGGGEQYF.

In its sample, this clonotype was seen many times. The chain couples TRBV5-5 to TRBJ2-7, with D possibly matching TRBD1 (5 bases). The CDR3 spans 16 residues. V lost 3 bases to trimming and J lost 2 bases, with 18 bases between them. Germline V gene lookup returns CDR1 SGHKS and CDR2 YYEKEE (reference sequence). CDR3 DNA: TGTGCCAGCAGCTCCCCTCCAGGGAATACGGCCTACGAGCAGTACTTC. Protein sequence: CASSSPPGNTAYEQYF. Supplemented by reference TRBV5-5 and TRBJ2-7, the full variable domain reads DAGVTQSPTHLIKTRGQQVTLRCSPISGHKSVSWYQQVLGQGPQFIFQYYEKEERGRGNFPDRFSARQFPNYSSELNVNALLLGDSALYLCASSSPPGNTAYEQYFGPGTRLTVT.

Worth noting for this clonotype: With a much larger clone just one base away, this may be a read error. The chain couples TRBV7-9 to TRBJ2-2, with D uncertain. Germline V CDR1 and CDR2: SEHNR, FQNEAQ (reference sequence). The CDR3 sequence is 12 residues long. The CDR3 is CAISLDPGELFF. CDR3 nucleotide sequence: TGTGCCATCAGCTTAGATCCCGGGGAGCTGTTTTTT.

The table lists this clonotype with a few counts. This sequence joins TRBV2 and TRBJ1-5, with D hard to call. This CDR3 is built from 14 residues. Germline CDR1 and CDR2: SNHLY and FYNNEI. V was shortened by 0 bases and J by 6 bases, with 9 bases between the two germline ends. CDR3 region: CASSEALEGQPQHF. CDR3 DNA: TGTGCCAGCAGTGAAGCGCTTGAAGGTCAGCCCCAGCATTTT.

This clonotype was recorded at least ten times. This chain links TRBV7-2 with TRBJ1-1, with D perhaps matching TRBD1 (5 bases). V gave up 1 base and J gave up 4 bases, with 10 bases separating them. The CDR3 runs to 14 residues. Germline V gives CDR1 SGHTA, CDR2 FQGNSA. The CDR3: CASSLEGIATEAFF. The DNA of the CDR3 is TGTGCCAGCAGCTTAGAGGGGATTGCCACTGAAGCTTTCTTT.

This clonotype was observed at least ten times. The rearrangement uses TRBV7-2 and TRBJ2-1; TRBD2 matches 10 bases. Germline V gives CDR1 SGHTA, CDR2 FQGNSA. The CDR3 totals 17 residues. V gave up 3 bases and J gave up 5 bases; unmatched junction bases: 10. CDR3 sequence: CASSFLLTSGPNNEQFF. DNA for the CDR3: TGTGCCAGCAGCTTCTTATTGACTAGCGGGCCCAACAATGAGCAGTTCTTC. Full variable domain (missing parts from reference TRBV7-2 and TRBJ2-1): GAGVSQSPSNKVTEKGKDVELRCDPISGHTALYWYRQSLGQGLEFLIYFQGNSAPDKSGLPSDRFSAERTGGSVSTLTIQRTQQEDSAVYLCASSFLLTSGPNNEQFFGPGTRLTVL.

In this sample, this clonotype turned up many times. This sequence joins TRBV10-3 and TRBJ2-7, with 10 bases lining up with TRBD2. This CDR3 region has 15 residues. Germline V gene data show CDR1 as ENHRY and CDR2 as SYGVKD. Trimming took 11 bases from V and 2 from J; bases not matched to a gene: 12. The CDR3: CASRPSGSDTYEQYF. CDR3 bases: TGTGCCTCCAGGCCTAGCGGGAGTGACACCTACGAGCAGTACTTC.

This clonotype was seen many times. This rearrangement joins TRBV20-1 to TRBJ1-5; D is ambiguous. CDR1 DFQATT and CDR2 SNEGSKA come from the germline V gene (reference sequence). V dropped 4 bases and J dropped 4 bases, with 11 bases sitting between them. The CDR3 loop spans 13 amino acids. The CDR3 bases are TGCAGTGCTATCGGGAGCCAAAATCAGCCCCAGCATTTT. It specifies CSAIGSQNQPQHF.